The 17 T cell receptor beta chains listed next were all sequenced from one sample in a study of blood T cell repertoires in COVID-19. The assay was immunoSEQ multiplex PCR, and TCRdb's table has in-frame clones only and misses some. In the table there are around 60,000 clones, 84% of which are singletons. Material: peripheral blood. These TCRs come from a man in his 60s with COVID-19, enrolled during active disease.

This clone was seen more than once but under ten times. This chain uses TRBV28 with TRBJ1-6, with D unresolved. Trimming stripped 6 bases from V and 8 bases from J, with 17 bases between. Germline lookup yields CDR1 MDHEN and CDR2 SYDVKM. The CDR3 contains 15 residues. CDR3 DNA: TGTGCCAGCAGCAAACTCGGGTTTTGGGATTCACCCCTCCACTTT. Translation: CASSKLGFWDSPLHF.

The V call is TRBV6-5, the J call TRBJ2-2; D unresolved. This CDR3 region has 15 residues. CDR1 and CDR2 (germline): MNHEY, SVGAGI. The germline V and J ends were trimmed by 7 bases and 1 base, with 13 bases remaining between them. CDR3 DNA sequence: TGTGCCAGCACCCTATTTGGAGTGAACACCGGGGAGCTGTTTTTT. Translation: CASTLFGVNTGELFF.

The genes are TRBV27 and TRBJ1-1; tentatively, D is TRBD1 (6 bases). The CDR3 runs 14 residues. The germline V gene has CDR1 MNHEY and CDR2 SMNVEV (reference sequence). Trimming shortened V by 4 bases and J by 4 bases, and 13 bases separated the two germline ends. The CDR3, as DNA: TGTGCCAGCAGTTCAGGGGTGACGGCCACTGAAGCTTTCTTT. This encodes CASSSGVTATEAFF.

This clone was seen more than once but under ten times. J is TRBJ2-7 and V is TRBV19; 7 bases are shared with TRBD2. V dropped 11 bases and J dropped 2; count of bases not matched to a gene: 12. Germline CDR1 is LNHDA and CDR2 is SQIVND (reference sequence). The CDR3 totals 14 residues. The CDR3 reads CASTAAGETYEQYF. CDR3 nucleotides: TGTGCCTCGACCGCGGCGGGAGAGACCTACGAGCAGTACTTC.

The chain uses TRBV5-4 and TRBJ1-1; no reliable D call. This CDR3 spans 14 amino acids. CDR1 and CDR2 (germline): SGHNT, YYREEE (reference sequence). V was clipped by 4 bases and J by 2 bases, with 12 bases between them. CDR3 DNA: TGTGCCAGCAGCCTGGTGGGGAGAAACACTGAAGCTTTCTTT. Its protein is CASSLVGRNTEAFF.

The chain links TRBV5-1 to TRBJ2-2, with 8 bases fitting TRBD2. Trimming at V came to 3 bases and at J to 5 bases, leaving 9 bases not matched to a gene. Germline V lookup: CDR1 SGHRS, CDR2 YFSETQ. This CDR3 is built from 16 residues. The CDR3 nucleotides are TGCGCCAGCAGCTCCCACTCCGGGAGGGGTACCGGGGAGCTGTTTTTT. Residues: CASSSHSGRGTGELFF.

The CDR3 region has the DNA TGTGCCAGCTCACCAAAGCTAGGGGGCAGTGAGCAGTTCTTC. Residues: CASSPKLGGSEQFF. The V and J genes are TRBV18 and TRBJ2-1, with TRBD1 matching 7 bases. The germline V gene has CDR1 KGHSH and CDR2 LQKENI. V shed 2 bases and J 9 bases; nucleotides not matched to a gene: 7. This CDR3 contains 14 residues.

This clone has just a few counts. The CDR3 sequence: CASSVGLAVLQETQYF. The CDR3 nucleotides read TGTGCCAGCAGTGTTGGCCTAGCGGTCCTTCAAGAGACCCAGTACTTC. The genes are TRBV6-1 and TRBJ2-5, with 7 bases fitting TRBD2. The J segment lost 2 bases and the V segment lost 4 bases, leaving 10 bases of the junction unmatched. Germline V gene data show CDR1 as MNHNS and CDR2 as SASEGT. The CDR3 consists of 16 residues.

The CDR3 region has the DNA TGTGCCAGCAGCCAAGATCTAGCGGCCTACGAGCAGTACTTC. Its translation: CASSQDLAAYEQYF. This rearrangement joins TRBV3-1 (or the pseudogene TRBV3-2) to TRBJ2-7, with 7 bases identical to TRBD2. The CDR3 length is 14 residues. J gave up 2 bases and V 0 bases, and 1 base lay outside the gene matches. From germline, CDR1 is LGHDT and CDR2 YNNKEL (reference sequence).

This chain joins TRBV10-3 and TRBJ2-3; TRBD1 matches 7 bases. Germline values: CDR1 ENHRY, CDR2 SYGVKD. V gave up 5 bases and J gave up 4 bases; unmatched junction bases: 9. CDR3 length: 15 residues. The CDR3 DNA reads as TGTGCCATCAGTCTTGCAGGGGGTGGGGCAGATACGCAGTATTTT. It encodes CAISLAGGGADTQYF.

This rearrangement joins TRBV29-1 to TRBJ2-3, with 10 bases lining up with TRBD2. CDR3 length: 16 amino acids. The germline gives CDR1 SQVTM, CDR2 ANQGSEA. V gave up 0 bases and J gave up 6 bases; unmatched junction bases: 9. The CDR3 nucleotides read TGCAGCGTTGAAGAAGGGTCTAGCGGGGGCTGGGATACGCAGTATTTT. Translating gives CSVEEGSSGGWDTQYF.

CDR3 sequence: CATSDFARTVAYEQYF. In DNA, the CDR3 is TGTGCCACCAGTGATTTTGCCAGGACAGTCGCCTACGAGCAGTACTTC. The gene calls are TRBV24-1 and TRBJ2-7; TRBD1 is a possible D gene (6 bases). The germline V gene encodes CDR1 KGHDR and CDR2 SFDVKD. V dropped 1 base and J dropped 2 bases, with 14 bases sitting between them. The CDR3 runs to 16 residues.

This chain joins TRBV7-7 and TRBJ2-3; TRBD1 is a possible D gene (6 bases). From germline, CDR1 is SSHAT and CDR2 FNYEAQ (reference sequence). The CDR3 is 16 residues long. V lost 5 bases, J lost 3 bases, and 18 bases lay in between. The CDR3 protein is CASSELPQGGTDTQYF. CDR3 nucleotide sequence: TGTGCCAGCAGCGAGCTACCACAGGGCGGGACAGATACGCAGTATTTT.

The CDR3 is CASSLAMEGQPQHF. The CDR3 DNA reads as TGTGCCAGCAGCTTAGCCATGGAGGGTCAGCCCCAGCATTTT. J is TRBJ1-5 and V is TRBV7-2; D gene ambiguous. From germline, CDR1 is SGHTA and CDR2 FQGNSA. The CDR3 spans 14 residues. V dropped 0 bases and J dropped 6 bases, with 9 bases sitting between them.

The chain uses TRBV30 and TRBJ2-5, with 7 positions matching TRBD2. The germline gives CDR1 GTSNPN, CDR2 SVGIG (reference sequence). Trimming at V came to 1 base and at J to 4 bases, leaving 9 bases not matched to a gene. The CDR3 is 15 residues long. CDR3 nucleotides: TGTGCCTGGAGTGATAAGGGGAGGGAGGCAGAGACCCAGTACTTC. It is translated as CAWSDKGREAETQYF.

The chain combines TRBV6-5 with TRBJ1-1; no definite D call. CDR1 and CDR2 from the germline V gene are MNHEY and SVGAGI. Deletions cut 5 bases from V and 2 bases from J, with 12 bases between. The CDR3 covers 14 residues. The CDR3 region is CASSPLGSNTEAFF. Here the CDR3 DNA reads TGTGCCAGCAGTCCCTTGGGCTCCAACACTGAAGCTTTCTTT.

This clone was recorded once. This sequence joins TRBV11-2 and TRBJ2-7, with D perhaps TRBD1 (5 bases). The CDR3 sequence is 14 residues long. V was cut by 6 bases and J by 1 base, with 13 bases left in between. CDR1 and CDR2 from the germline V gene are SGHAT and FQNNGV. CDR3 in amino acids: CASREPGKSYEQYF. In DNA, the CDR3 is TGTGCCAGCAGGGAACCAGGGAAGTCCTACGAGCAGTACTTC.